This T cell receptor (beta chain) was documented in a study of response to subunit inactivated influenza vaccine. Study-level findings and limits: Researchers suggested that each seasonal influenza vaccination recruits few new T cells.

One entry per CDR3 protein, called by TCRdb with MiXCR from the RT-PCR reads. The sample holds 450,000 to 600,000 distinct CDR3 sequences, approximately 15% seen once. V was pared by 6 bases and J by 4 bases, with 7 bases of the junction left unmatched. Germline lookup yields CDR1 ENHRY and CDR2 SYGVKD. CDR3 length equals 15 residues. Worth noting for this clonotype: Its antigen is undetermined.

Material: CD4+ T cells sorted from PBMCs, obtained roughly 24 months after vaccination. This TCR came from a man between 45 and 75 years old who received an inactivated influenza vaccine. The chain carries TRBV10-3 and TRBJ2-3, with 10 bases matching TRBD2. CDR3 residues: CAIRKQAGGPDTQYF. CDR3 DNA: TGTGCCATCAGGAAGCAAGCGGGGGGGCCAGATACGCAGTATTTT.